This T cell receptor (beta chain) comes out of a study of blood T cell repertoires in COVID-19. Turning to the study itself: The cDNA or gDNA used as material had been derived from T cells, B-cell-depleted T cells, or PBMCs.

Per the study methods: Reference gene primer amplification gave nucleated cell count estimates. Assay: immunoSEQ multiplex PCR; the TCRdb copy retains only in-frame clones and omits some. V, J and clone size derive from that table, while D and trimming were established from the DNA sequence. This sample yields 140,000 to 150,000 clones, of which roughly 79% are seen a single time; around 1.8% belongs to the top ten. The V gene lost 5 bases and the J gene lost 0 bases, with 23 bases spanning the gap. Per the germline V gene, CDR1 is LNHDA and CDR2 is SQIVND (reference sequence). This CDR3 spans 20 amino acids.

V and J are TRBV19 and TRBJ2-6; perhaps TRBD2 as D (5 bases). This TCR was sampled from a woman in her sixties or seventies with acute or convalescent COVID-19. Sequenced: peripheral blood. The CDR3 DNA reads as TGTGCCAGTAGTCCCCGAGTTAAGCGCCGGGGAAGCTCTGGGGCCAACGTCCTGACTTTC. Residues: CASSPRVKRRGSSGANVLTF. The variable domain in full, completed from reference TRBV19 and TRBJ2-6, reads DGGITQSPKYLFRKEGQNVTLSCEQNLNHDAMYWYRQDPGQGLRLIYYSQIVNDFQKGDIAEGYSVSREKKESFPLTVTSAQKNPTAFYLCASSPRVKRRGSSGANVLTFGAGSRLTVL.